This T cell receptor (beta chain) appears in the sequencing data of a study of blood T cell repertoires in COVID-19. Looking at the study overall: Donors in the United States, Italy and Spain gave samples during acute or convalescent COVID-19.

Trimming took 0 bases from V and 12 from J; bases not matched to a gene: 8. Germline CDR1 SGDLS, CDR2 YYNGEE. CDR3 length: 15 residues. Libraries were prepared by immunoSEQ multiplex PCR; TCRdb keeps only in-frame clonotypes and omits some of them. The sample shows approximately 150,000 clones, under 85% of them seen only once. The TCR comes from a man in his sixties or seventies who had recovered from COVID-19. Material: peripheral blood. This rearrangement joins TRBV9 to TRBJ2-3; 12 positions match TRBD2. CDR3 in amino acids: CASSVGGLAGSTQYF. CDR3 in DNA: TGTGCCAGCAGCGTAGGCGGACTAGCGGGAAGCACTCAGTATTTT.